Below, one TCR beta chain is given with its context. The antigen remains undetermined. The CDR3 has 14 amino acids. Trimming took 4 bases from V and 2 from J, leaving 10 bases between them. CDR1 and CDR2 (germline): SNHLY, FYNNEI. The source of the sample is a study of T-cell reconstitution after alpha-beta-depleted transplantation in children. Overall study findings and caveats: Expanded graft clones, several hundred of them, were reportedly the source of alpha-beta T cells about two months after transplant. T cells produced anew were the main source of T-cell counts and diversity one year after transplant.

Unique molecular identifiers were incorporated during preparation of the TCRbeta library. MiXCR was run by TCRdb on the PCR reads, yielding one entry per CDR3 protein. The table records 200,000 to 250,000 distinct CDR3 sequences, roughly a tenth of them present only once. Here the sequenced sample was PBMCs, taken before TCRalphabeta/CD19-depleted stem cell transplant. The sequence was collected from a child less than two years old with acute myeloid leukemia, due to receive a stem cell transplant. The chain is built from TRBV2 and TRBJ2-3; TRBD1 might be the D (5 bases). This CDR3 is CASSGGSLTDTQYF. The CDR3 nucleotides are TGTGCCAGCAGTGGGGGCTCGCTCACAGATACGCAGTATTTT.